A selection of T cell receptor beta chains follows, all from one sample in a study of shared clonotypes between healthy human individuals. The assay was immunoSEQ multiplex PCR, and TCRdb's table has in-frame clones only and misses some. The top ten clones hold roughly 0.62% of a sample with under 1,100,000 clones, 78% of them seen once. The specimen sequenced was memory CD4+ T cells from PBMCs. The receptors stem from a man in his late teens or twenties in good health. Some clones in this sample may be carry-over from other donors' samples. Both conserved end residues are part of each CDR3. D genes are given only for firm matches. Where a row states a size, it is once, few, many or the class of an expanded clone; other rows omit it.

- TRBJ2-1 TRBV27 TRBD2 CASSPRLAGVYNEQFF TGTGCCAGCAGTCCCCGACTAGCGGGGGTTTACAATGAGCAGTTCTTC
- TRBJ2-6 TRBV5-4 - CASSMGRSGANVLTF TGTGCCAGCAGTATGGGGAGATCTGGGGCCAACGTCCTGACTTTC
- TRBJ2-2 TRBV9 TRBD2 CASSVAGRADTGELFF TGTGCCAGCAGCGTAGCCGGGAGGGCCGACACCGGGGAGCTGTTTTTT
few TRBJ1-1 TRBV28 TRBD1 CASRYEGGSVFTEAFF TGTGCCAGCAGATATGAAGGGGGCTCAGTTTTCACTGAAGCTTTCTTT
few TRBJ1-4 TRBV25-1 - CASSDPEVTGTEKLFF TGTGCCAGCAGTGACCCGGAGGTCACAGGGACTGAAAAACTGTTTTTT
once TRBJ2-1 TRBV7-3 TRBD2 CASSLGPAVLAGLNNEQFF TGTGCCAGCAGCTTGGGACCGGCCGTGCTAGCGGGACTCAACAATGAGCAGTTCTTC
- TRBJ1-4 TRBV13 - CASSLIRDAANEKLFF TGTGCCAGCAGCTTAATCCGGGATGCGGCTAATGAAAAACTGTTTTTT
- TRBJ2-3 TRBV11-3 TRBD1 CASSSGQGSTDTQYF TGTGCCAGCAGCTCGGGACAGGGGAGCACAGATACGCAGTATTTT
- TRBJ2-1 TRBV7-2 - CASSPNRGRNEQFF TGTGCCAGCAGTCCCAACCGTGGTCGGAATGAGCAGTTCTTC
- TRBJ2-5 TRBV7-7 - CASSLDIGGETQYF TGTGCCAGCAGCTTAGATATTGGGGGAGAGACCCAGTACTTC
- TRBJ1-2 TRBV5-1 - CASSLAGTSWGYTF TGCGCCAGCAGCCTAGCCGGGACAAGTTGGGGCTACACCTTC
- TRBJ1-2 TRBV5-6 - CASTRNGGIYGYTF TGTGCCAGCACAAGGAACGGGGGCATCTATGGCTACACCTTC
- TRBJ2-5 TRBV9 - CASSTRPGSGETQYF TGTGCCAGCAGCACCCGCCCCGGCAGTGGGGAGACCCAGTACTTC
once TRBJ1-1 TRBV19 TRBD1 CASRDRITEAFF TGTGCCAGCCGGGACAGGATCACTGAAGCTTTCTTT
- TRBJ1-5 TRBV6-6 - CASSYSGGTGNQPQHF TGTGCCAGCAGTTACTCGGGGGGCACCGGCAATCAGCCCCAGCATTTT
- TRBJ2-1 TRBV5-1 TRBD2 CASSLVSGVYNEQFF TGCGCCAGCAGCTTGGTTAGCGGGGTTTACAATGAGCAGTTCTTC
- TRBJ2-3 TRBV7-6 TRBD2 CASSLARLAGTDTQYF TGTGCCAGCAGCTTAGCACGCCTAGCGGGCACAGATACGCAGTATTTT
- TRBJ2-1 TRBV20-1 - CSARELALQFF TGCAGTGCTCGGGAGTTAGCGTTGCAGTTCTTC
- TRBJ2-7 TRBV7-6 - CASSLDGGATYVEQYF TGTGCCAGCAGCTTAGATGGGGGCGCTACCTACGTGGAGCAGTACTTC
- TRBJ2-7 TRBV5-1 - CASSLDRVSYEQYF TGCGCCAGCAGCTTGGACAGGGTGAGCTACGAGCAGTACTTC
- TRBJ2-1 TRBV5-1 TRBD2 CASSVTPFNRDYSYNEQFF TGCGCCAGCAGCGTGACCCCCTTCAACCGGGACTACTCCTACAATGAGCAGTTCTTC
- TRBJ2-2 TRBV2 - CASSERSPHVAGELFF TGTGCCAGCAGTGAAAGGTCCCCCCATGTTGCCGGGGAGCTGTTTTTT
- TRBJ1-4 TRBV11-2 - CASSLSVPTNEKLFF TGTGCCAGCAGCTTATCCGTACCAACTAATGAAAAACTGTTTTTT
- TRBJ2-5 TRBV5-1 - CASSLTGKETQYF TGCGCCAGCAGCTTGACAGGGAAAGAGACCCAGTACTTC
few TRBJ2-3 TRBV5-1 - CASSLERGAGTDTQYF TGCGCCAGCAGCTTGGAGCGAGGGGCCGGCACAGATACGCAGTATTTT
- TRBJ1-1 TRBV28 - CASWGGNTEAFF TGTGCCAGCTGGGGTGGAAACACTGAAGCTTTCTTT
few TRBJ2-7 TRBV30 TRBD1 CAWSGQQGNEQYF TGTGCCTGGAGTGGACAACAGGGGAACGAGCAGTACTTC
- TRBJ2-5 TRBV2 TRBD2 CASTRTSGRYETQYF TGTGCCAGCACCAGAACTAGCGGGAGGTATGAGACCCAGTACTTC
- TRBJ2-5 TRBV2 - CASRETQYF TGTGCCAGCAGGGAGACCCAGTACTTC
- TRBJ1-3 TRBV11-2 - CASSLGTYSGNTIYF TGTGCCAGCAGCTTAGGGACTTACTCTGGAAACACCATATATTTT
- TRBJ2-1 TRBV28 TRBD2 CASSLSRLARNEQFF TGTGCCAGCAGTCTCTCTCGACTAGCGAGGAATGAGCAGTTCTTC
- TRBJ2-1 TRBV11-3 - CASSLRGGNNEQFF TGTGCCAGCAGCTTAAGAGGGGGTAACAATGAGCAGTTCTTC
- TRBJ2-7 TRBV10-2 TRBD1 CASSGNMGQMAQKNEQYF TGCGCCAGCAGTGGCAATATGGGACAGATGGCCCAAAAGAACGAGCAGTACTTC
- TRBJ2-7 TRBV4-3 - CASSQGLNPDYDEQYF TGCGCCAGCAGCCAAGGACTAAACCCCGACTACGACGAGCAGTACTTC
- TRBJ2-3 TRBV6-6 TRBD1 CASSTGQGPATQYF TGTGCCAGCAGTACCGGACAGGGGCCAGCGACGCAGTATTTT
- TRBJ2-3 TRBV6-5 - CASSQARDTQYF TGTGCCAGCAGTCAAGCTCGGGATACGCAGTATTTT
- TRBJ2-7 TRBV29-1 - CSAAARGAYEQYF TGCAGCGCGGCCGCCAGGGGCGCGTACGAGCAGTACTTC
- TRBJ2-1 TRBV5-6 TRBD2 CASSLVGASGSGYNEQFF TGTGCCAGCAGCTTGGTAGGGGCTAGCGGGAGTGGGTACAATGAGCAGTTCTTC
- TRBJ1-5 TRBV7-2 TRBD1 CASSAGGSNQPQHF TGTGCCAGCAGCGCAGGGGGAAGCAATCAGCCCCAGCATTTT
- TRBJ1-2 TRBV5-1 - CASSQGTDLNYGYTF TGCGCCAGCAGCCAGGGGACCGACCTGAACTATGGCTACACCTTC